This passage covers 29 T cell receptor beta chains from one sample sequenced in a study of spatial heterogeneity in lung cancer. Regarding the study as a whole: Counts of expanded alpha and beta TCRs within tumors tracked the tumor nonsynonymous mutation count.

Time point noted: sample taken at primary tumor resection. One entry per CDR3 protein results from TCRdb running MiXCR on the 5' RACE reads. The profile covers approximately 94,000 distinct CDR3 sequences, with roughly 4.5% appearing a single time and approximately 21% taken by the ten largest. The antigens for these receptors are not known. The specimen comprised lung tumor tissue, sampled at surgery. The receptors were gathered from a male donor with early-stage non-small cell lung cancer.

This clonotype came up many times. The chain joins TRBV10-2 to TRBJ1-5, with TRBD1 matching 7 bases. Germline V gives CDR1 WSHSY, CDR2 SAAADI. V dropped 10 bases and J dropped 0; count of bases not matched to a gene: 6. The CDR3 length is 14 residues. CDR3 sequence: CATQDRYSNQPQHF. The CDR3 bases are TGCGCCACCCAGGACAGGTATAGCAATCAGCCCCAGCATTTT.

This clonotype has just a few counts. The chain carries TRBV3-1 and TRBJ2-1; 10 bases are a match to TRBD2. V lost 0 bases and J lost 4; bases outside the gene matches: 0. The CDR3 sequence is 15 residues long. Per the germline V gene, CDR1 is LGHDT and CDR2 is YNNKEL (reference sequence). Here the CDR3 reads CASSQELAGYNEQFF. CDR3 nucleotide sequence: TGTGCCAGCAGCCAAGAACTAGCGGGGTACAATGAGCAGTTCTTC.

This clonotype was found many times. The chain recombines TRBV28 with TRBJ1-6; tentatively, D is TRBD1 (5 bases). The germline V gene encodes CDR1 MDHEN and CDR2 SYDVKM. This CDR3 spans 17 amino acids. The ends were cut back, 5 bases at V and 4 bases at J, with 18 bases in the middle. This CDR3 reads CASSRHQGGDYNSPLHF. CDR3 DNA sequence: TGTGCCAGCAGTCGCCACCAGGGAGGGGATTATAATTCACCCCTCCACTTT.

This clonotype was counted many times. The J gene is TRBJ1-5, the V gene TRBV6-5; a possible D gene is TRBD1 (5 bases). V gave up 4 bases and J gave up 6 bases, with 13 bases separating them. Germline V CDR1 and CDR2: MNHEY, SVGAGI. CDR3 length: 14 amino acids. As DNA, the CDR3 is TGTGCCAGCAGTTGGAGGGGCGCGGGTCAGCCCCAGCATTTT. This translates into CASSWRGAGQPQHF.

This clonotype showed up just once. The chain recombines TRBV20-1 with TRBJ1-5; TRBD1 matches 10 bases. The CDR3 sequence is 19 residues long. Per the germline V gene, CDR1 is DFQATT and CDR2 is SNEGSKA (reference sequence). Trimming took 3 bases from V and 0 from J; bases not matched to a gene: 14. The CDR3 here is CSARVGTGVVVGSNQPQHF. As DNA, the CDR3 is TGCAGTGCTAGGGTTGGGACAGGGGTCGTTGTCGGTAGCAATCAGCCCCAGCATTTT.

This clonotype was found many times. This chain joins TRBV20-1 and TRBJ1-6; tentatively, D is TRBD1 (5 bases). Germline V gene lookup returns CDR1 DFQATT and CDR2 SNEGSKA (reference sequence). The CDR3 runs to 15 residues. Trimming removed 0 bases at V and 4 bases at J, with 10 bases between. Here the CDR3 DNA reads TGCAGTGCTAGAGATCAGGGCAGTTATAATTCACCCCTCCACTTT. Translation: CSARDQGSYNSPLHF.

There are a few counts of this clonotype. The V and J genes are TRBV4-1 and TRBJ2-1; D possibly corresponds to TRBD1 (5 bases). CDR3 length: 16 residues. Looked up from germline, CDR1 is MGHRA and CDR2 is YSYEKL. V shed 0 bases and J shed 7 bases, with 16 bases lying between them. CDR3: CASSQEDLDSRNEQFF. CDR3 DNA: TGCGCCAGCAGCCAAGAGGATCTTGACAGCCGTAATGAGCAGTTCTTC.

This clonotype is labeled medium-sized. The V and J genes are TRBV12-3 or TRBV12-4 and TRBJ1-2; D possibly corresponds to TRBD1 (6 bases). The CDR3 loop spans 13 amino acids. Deletions cut 3 bases from V and 6 bases from J, with 11 bases between. CDR3 bases: TGTGCCAGCAGTTTTCGGGGGGCTGATGGCTACACCTTC. Translating gives CASSFRGADGYTF.

There are a few counts of this clonotype. This chain links TRBV5-1 with TRBJ2-7, with D possibly being TRBD1 (6 bases). This CDR3 comprises 15 residues. Germline lookup yields CDR1 SGHRS and CDR2 YFSETQ. Trimming stripped 1 base from V and 3 bases from J, with 14 bases between. CDR3 DNA: TGCGCCAGCAGCTTGACGGCAGGGGATAACTACGAGCAGTACTTC. Translated, it gives CASSLTAGDNYEQYF.

The rearrangement links TRBV12-3 or TRBV12-4 to TRBJ2-1, with D possibly matching TRBD1 (6 bases). There are 16 residues in the CDR3. Trimming took off 5 bases at V and 0 bases at J, with 14 bases between the two ends. The CDR3 is CASSTQGGSSYNEQFF. CDR3 sequence (DNA): TGTGCCAGCAGTACCCAAGGGGGTTCCTCCTACAATGAGCAGTTCTTC.

This clonotype has a count of ten or more. The chain employs TRBV5-1 and TRBJ1-1; tentatively, D is TRBD1 (5 bases). The CDR3 has 16 residues. Germline CDR1 and CDR2: SGHRS and YFSETQ. V was trimmed by 0 bases and J by 5 bases, leaving 17 bases between them. CDR3 protein: CASSLAQGYGLTEAFF. Written as DNA, the CDR3 is TGCGCCAGCAGCTTGGCCCAGGGATACGGGTTAACTGAAGCTTTCTTT.

This clonotype was seen at least ten times. The chain recombines TRBV29-1 with TRBJ2-7; 10 bases match TRBD1. This CDR3 has 14 amino acids. Germline CDR1 SQVTM, CDR2 ANQGSEA. Trimming cost V 3 bases and J 3 bases; bases outside gene matches: 5. This CDR3 reads CSVEDRGISYEQYF. CDR3 DNA: TGCAGCGTTGAGGACAGGGGGATCAGCTACGAGCAGTACTTC.

This sequence joins TRBV29-1 and TRBJ2-3; no definite D call. V was trimmed by 6 bases and J by 2 bases, leaving 15 bases between them. The V gene's germline CDR1 is SQVTM and CDR2 ANQGSEA. This CDR3 has 14 amino acids. The CDR3 spells CSVGIMTNTDTQYF. The CDR3, as DNA: TGCAGCGTGGGAATAATGACGAACACAGATACGCAGTATTTT.

This clonotype was picked up many times. The chain has TRBV28 and TRBJ2-7; D remains ambiguous. With 10 bases removed from V and 0 bases from J, the gap between germline ends came to 13 bases. This CDR3 has 13 amino acids. Germline loops: CDR1 MDHEN, CDR2 SYDVKM. CDR3 sequence: CATHLGPSYEQYF. Written as DNA, the CDR3 is TGTGCCACTCATCTAGGACCCTCCTACGAGCAGTACTTC. Using reference TRBV28 and TRBJ2-7 for the parts outside the CDR3, the full variable domain is DVKVTQSSRYLVKRTGEKVFLECVQDMDHENMFWYRQDPGLGLRLIYFSYDVKMKEKGDIPEGYSVSREKKERFSLILESASTNQTSMYLCATHLGPSYEQYFGPGTRLTVT.

This clonotype was observed a handful of times. The V gene is TRBV12-5, the J gene TRBJ2-7, with 9 bases lining up with TRBD1. The CDR3 is 15 amino acids. The germline V gene encodes CDR1 LGHNT and CDR2 FRNRAP. Trimming cost V 4 bases and J 5 bases; bases outside gene matches: 9. DNA of the CDR3: TGTGCTAGTGGTTCGGGACAGGGTGGATTTCACGAGCAGTACTTC. Amino acids: CASGSGQGGFHEQYF.

The table lists this clonotype with many counts. This rearrangement joins TRBV7-9 to TRBJ2-7; the match to TRBD1 covers 7 bases. This CDR3 has 13 residues. Germline loops: CDR1 SEHNR, CDR2 FQNEAQ (reference sequence). With V trimmed by 3 bases and J by 6 bases, 5 bases remained unmatched. The CDR3 loop is CASSLTGIGEQYF. The CDR3 DNA is TGTGCCAGCAGCTTGACAGGGATTGGCGAGCAGTACTTC.

The table lists this clonotype with many counts. The CDR3 region is CASSYGVGYEQYF. The CDR3 nucleotides read TGTGCCAGCAGTTATGGGGTGGGCTACGAGCAGTACTTC. The rearrangement links TRBV27 to TRBJ2-7; no reliable D call. Germline V gene sequence: CDR1 MNHEY, CDR2 SMNVEV (reference sequence). This CDR3 has 13 residues. V was shortened by 4 bases and J by 3 bases, with 10 bases between the two germline ends.

This chain joins TRBV9 and TRBJ2-7; 7 nucleotides align to TRBD2. The CDR3 consists of 14 residues. Germline V gene sequence: CDR1 SGDLS, CDR2 YYNGEE. J gave up 9 bases and V 6 bases, and 15 bases lay outside the gene matches. CDR3 nucleotides: TGTGCCAGCACGCAGACATCGGGAGGAGGGGCGCAGTACTTC. Encoded protein: CASTQTSGGGAQYF.

This clonotype was seen many times. One junction end disagrees with the germline gene, perhaps due to a read error. The chain has TRBV20-1 and TRBJ2-3; possible D gene TRBD1, 6 bases. Germline V gives CDR1 DFQATT, CDR2 SNEGSKA (reference sequence). CDR3 length: 11 amino acids. CDR3 sequence (DNA): TGCAGTGCTACGGACAGACCCGTACCATCATTT. Its translation: CSATDRPVPSF.

The chain combines TRBV5-1 with TRBJ2-2, with D hard to call. This CDR3 has 11 residues. CDR1 SGHRS and CDR2 YFSETQ come from the germline V gene. Trimming pared 0 bases from V and 8 bases from J, leaving 2 bases between. The CDR3 loop reads CASSLEGELFF. In nucleotides, the CDR3 is TGCGCCAGCAGCTTGGAGGGGGAGCTGTTTTTT.

This clonotype was observed at least ten times. This chain links TRBV25-1 with TRBJ2-7; no reliable D call. The CDR3 length is 10 residues. Germline assignment: CDR1 MGHDK and CDR2 SYGVNS. V was clipped by 8 bases and J by 4 bases, with 6 bases between them. This chain's CDR3 is CASGSYEQYF. CDR3 coding DNA: TGTGCCAGCGGGTCGTACGAGCAGTACTTC.

The table lists this clonotype with many counts. The rearrangement uses TRBV4-1 and TRBJ2-2, with D possibly called TRBD1 or TRBD2 (6 bases each). There are 16 residues in the CDR3. Germline V CDR1 and CDR2: MGHRA, YSYEKL. Trimming removed 0 bases at V and 4 bases at J, with 12 bases between. The CDR3 loop reads CASSQDPGAPTGELFF. The DNA of the CDR3 is TGCGCCAGCAGCCAAGATCCGGGGGCTCCCACCGGGGAGCTGTTTTTT.

The V gene is TRBV7-8, the J gene TRBJ2-3; D possibly corresponds to TRBD1 (7 bases). The CDR3 runs to 16 residues. V lost 5 bases and J lost 0, with 15 bases in between. Germline CDR1 is SGHVS and CDR2 is FQNEAQ. The CDR3 loop is CASSPGEGASTDTQYF. CDR3 coding DNA: TGTGCCAGCAGCCCGGGAGAGGGGGCTAGCACAGATACGCAGTATTTT.

This clonotype has ten or more counts. The gene calls are TRBV7-9 and TRBJ2-3; D gene ambiguous. This CDR3 comprises 15 residues. The germline CDR1 and CDR2 sequences are SEHNR and FQNEAQ (reference sequence). Trimming removed 8 bases at V and 0 bases at J, with 15 bases between. CDR3 nucleotide sequence: TGTGCCAGCTCCGGACGCGCCACTAGCACAGATACGCAGTATTTT. Translating gives CASSGRATSTDTQYF. Combining the CDR3 with reference TRBV7-9 and TRBJ2-3 gives the whole variable domain DTGVSQNPRHKITKRGQNVTFRCDPISEHNRLYWYRQTLGQGPEFLTYFQNEAQLEKSRLLSDRFSAERPKGSFSTLEIQRTEQGDSAMYLCASSGRATSTDTQYFGPGTRLTVL.

The table lists this clonotype with many counts. The chain is built from TRBV6-1 and TRBJ1-5; D perhaps matches TRBD1 (5 bases). The CDR3 covers 14 residues. Trimming took 2 bases from V and 7 from J, leaving 12 bases between them. The germline CDR1 and CDR2 sequences are MNHNS and SASEGT. CDR3 in DNA: TGTGCCAGCAGTGAATCGGGGGACTGGCAGCCCCAGCATTTT. This sequence encodes CASSESGDWQPQHF.

This clonotype was seen at least ten times. The genes are TRBV2 and TRBJ2-1, with TRBD2 matching 10 bases. J gave up 10 bases and V 4 bases, and 7 bases lay outside the gene matches. CDR1 and CDR2 from the germline V gene are SNHLY and FYNNEI. The CDR3 has 14 amino acids. CDR3 in DNA: TGTGCCAGCAGTGGGAGCGTAGCGGGGGGAGAGCAGTTCTTC. Translating gives CASSGSVAGGEQFF.

This clonotype appeared a single time. A much larger clone lies a single base off, so this may be a read error. The chain joins TRBV11-2 to TRBJ1-1; D is ambiguous. V lost 1 base, J lost 0 bases, and 18 bases lay in between. Per the germline V gene, CDR1 is SGHAT and CDR2 is FQNNGV. The CDR3 has 18 residues. This CDR3 is CASSLVGPPEGVNTEAFF. The CDR3, as DNA: TGTGCCAGCAGCTTAGTTGGGCCACCGGAGGGAGTGAACACTGAAGCTTTCTTT.

As to this clonotype: One base away lies a much larger clone, so this may be a sequencing read error. The chain uses TRBV28 and TRBJ2-3; D is possibly TRBD2 (6 bases). The CDR3 is made up of 13 amino acids. Trimming took 10 bases from V and 6 from J, leaving 17 bases between them. Germline assignment: CDR1 MDHEN and CDR2 SYDVKM. The CDR3 is CATPGVEGDTQYF. CDR3 nucleotide sequence: TGTGCCACCCCAGGTGTGGAGGGTGATACGCAGTATTTT.

Ten or more counts support this clonotype. The chain employs TRBV20-1 and TRBJ2-1; D uncertain. Trimming shortened V by 6 bases and J by 10 bases, and 13 bases separated the two germline ends. Per the germline V gene, CDR1 is DFQATT and CDR2 is SNEGSKA (reference sequence). This CDR3 contains 11 residues. As DNA, the CDR3 is TGCAGTGCCACCAGATTAGAAGAGCAGTTCTTC. This encodes CSATRLEEQFF.